The source of this TCR beta chain is a study of T-cell reconstitution after alpha-beta-depleted transplantation in children. Concerning this clonotype: The antigen remains unidentified.

Unique molecular identifiers were incorporated into the prepared TCRbeta library. A single record per CDR3 protein comes from TCRdb applying MiXCR to the PCR reads. Here the sample spans about 290,000 distinct CDR3 sequences, around 7.3% being singletons. Findings and caveats of the study: Approximately two months post-transplant, alpha-beta T cells reportedly originated from several hundred expanded graft clones. T-cell numbers and diversity, one year after transplant, stemmed largely from T cells that were newly produced.

Per the germline V gene, CDR1 is SGHTA and CDR2 is FQGNSA. V shed 2 bases and J shed 6 bases, with 14 bases lying between them. CDR3 length equals 14 residues. The material was peripheral blood, obtained 360 days after TCRalphabeta/CD19-depleted stem cell transplant. This chain uses TRBV7-2 with TRBJ2-7; D is ambiguous. The TCR originated in a female patient aged 2-9 years who had a stem cell transplant for Fanconi anemia, so the T cells may come from the graft donor. CDR3 bases: TGTGCCAGCAGCTTATGGCACGGTCCTCCCGAGCAGTACGTC. As protein: CASSLWHGPPEQYV.